This T cell receptor (beta chain) was identified during a study of control samples from healthy donors and cancer patients. V gave up 0 bases and J gave up 6 bases, with 12 bases separating them. The CDR3 spans 15 residues. CDR1 is LNHDA, CDR2 SQIVND, per germline (reference sequence). The method was immunoSEQ multiplex PCR; TCRdb's version includes in-frame clones alone and lacks a portion of them. Among under 450,000 clones listed, around nine tenths were seen once. This sequence originates from a man aged 40-49 years with head and neck cancer. The sample was PBMCs. V usage is TRBV19 and J usage is TRBJ1-5; D unclear. CDR3 residues: CASSIDRWRSQPQHF. The CDR3, as DNA: TGTGCCAGTAGTATAGATCGTTGGAGGTCTCAGCCCCAGCATTTT.